The sequence of this T cell receptor (beta chain) was determined in a study of CD8+CD57+ T cells in acquired aplastic anemia. At the level of the study: The study obtained an average of approximately 2.9 ug of DNA from sorted CD4+ and CD8+ cells. Study-wide findings and caveats: Controls and patients did not differ significantly in CD8+ Simpson's diversity.

This clonotype was observed at least ten times. Its antigen remains unidentified. CDR3 and TCR beta VDJ profiling relied on genomic DNA as the template. TCRdb re-analysed the reads in MiXCR, keeping a single row per CDR3 protein. The table has 95,000 to 150,000 distinct CDR3 sequences, less than 50% seen once. Patients included in sequencing had previously demonstrated CD8+CD57+ cell expansion by flow cytometry. CDR3 size: 18 residues. The germline gives CDR1 DFQATT, CDR2 SNEGSKA (reference sequence). The ends lost 5 bases at V and 4 bases at J; junction bases unmatched: 11. Sequencing was carried out using sorted CD4+, CD8+, or CD8+CD57+ T cells (not recorded which) from PBMCs. The rearrangement links TRBV20-1 to TRBJ2-1, with 16 nucleotides matching TRBD2. This TCR derives from a human donor with aplastic anemia. The CDR3 DNA reads as TGCAGTGCTTTACGTTCGGGACTAGCGGGGGGGAGTTACAATGAGCAGTTCTTC. Protein: CSALRSGLAGGSYNEQFF.